This TCR beta chain was sequenced in a study of blood T cells in healthy people across ages. In regard to this clonotype: The antigen remains undetermined.

Primed by a sample-barcoded 5' primer and a J-beta primer mix, a second PCR proceeded for roughly 6 to 12 cycles. TCRdb passed the 5' RACE reads through MiXCR, listing each CDR3 protein once. The sample consists of about 970,000 distinct CDR3 sequences, 51% of them appearing once. Broader study findings: Roughly linearly, TCR beta diversity per million T cells fell as age increased. Strong correlation was found linking TCR beta diversity to naive T cell percentage. No one knew whether donors had CMV, which possibly confounded expanded clonotype changes.

Isolation per sample recovered at least 7 million PBMCs. V was shortened by 5 bases and J by 5 bases, with 9 bases between the two germline ends. Germline assignment: CDR1 SQVTM and CDR2 ANQGSEA. The CDR3 is 11 residues long. This sequence joins TRBV29-1 and TRBJ1-2; D is uncertain. The TCR comes from a woman in her fifties or sixties in good health. The source material was blood. CDR3 bases: TGCAGCGTTACGGGCCAGTATGGCTACACCTTC. Protein: CSVTGQYGYTF.